These 15 T cell receptor beta chains originate from one sample sequenced in a study of T-cell reconstitution after alpha-beta-depleted transplantation in children. Unique molecular identifiers were incorporated into the prepared TCRbeta library. TCRdb called the PCR reads again in MiXCR, with one record for every CDR3 protein. The table includes roughly 570,000 distinct CDR3 sequences, 27% detected once. The specimen was PBMCs, collected before TCRalphabeta/CD19-depleted stem cell transplant. These receptor sequences come from a boy under two years old with Wiskott-Aldrich syndrome, due to receive a stem cell transplant.

The rearrangement joins TRBV20-1 to TRBJ2-2, with 14 bases that match TRBD2. The CDR3 sequence is 16 residues long. With V trimmed by 5 bases and J by 2 bases, 4 bases remained unmatched. The V gene's germline CDR1 is DFQATT and CDR2 SNEGSKA (reference sequence). CDR3 protein: CSAGTSGSYNTGELFF. Written as DNA, the CDR3 is TGCAGTGCTGGGACTAGCGGGAGTTACAACACCGGGGAGCTGTTTTTT.

The gene calls are TRBV28 and TRBJ2-1; weak D call: TRBD1 (5 bases). The CDR3 consists of 13 residues. Trimming stripped 3 bases from V and 7 bases from J, with 10 bases between. Germline CDR1 and CDR2: MDHEN and SYDVKM. In nucleotides, the CDR3 is TGTGCCAGCAGTTTCCCCGACAGAAATGAGCAGTTCTTC. Residues: CASSFPDRNEQFF.

This clonotype was detected a few times. The chain links TRBV11-2 to TRBJ2-3; weak D call: TRBD2 (5 bases). This CDR3 contains 14 residues. V lost 5 bases to trimming and J lost 0 bases, with 9 bases between them. Germline V gene data show CDR1 as SGHAT and CDR2 as FQNNGV. CDR3 in DNA: TGTGCCAGCAGCGGGAGTTGGAGCACAGATACGCAGTATTTT. Amino acids: CASSGSWSTDTQYF. Looking up the rest from reference TRBV11-2 and TRBJ2-3 gives the full variable domain: EAGVAQSPRYKIIEKRQSVAFWCNPISGHATLYWYQQILGQGPKLLIQFQNNGVVDDSQLPKDRFSAERLKGVDSTLKIQPAKLEDSAVYLCASSGSWSTDTQYFGPGTRLTVL.

The V call is TRBV7-8, the J call TRBJ2-3; a weak D match, TRBD1 (7 bases). CDR3 size: 18 residues. CDR1 is SGHVS, CDR2 FQNEAQ, per germline. Trimming removed 6 bases at V and 3 bases at J, with 25 bases between. CDR3 sequence (DNA): TGTGCCAGCAGTCAAGGGTCTCAGGGGGGCCTGAGGACAGATACGCAGTATTTT. As protein: CASSQGSQGGLRTDTQYF.

This chain connects TRBV10-3 to TRBJ2-1; possibly TRBD1 or TRBD2 for D (5 bases each). The V gene lost 8 bases and the J gene lost 0 bases, with 20 bases spanning the gap. This CDR3 is built from 17 residues. Germline values: CDR1 ENHRY, CDR2 SYGVKD. CDR3 sequence (DNA): TGTGCCATCGCGGGCTCGAAGGGGCCGAGCTCCTACAATGAGCAGTTCTTC. Translating gives CAIAGSKGPSSYNEQFF.

The CDR3 nucleotides read TGCGCCAGCAGCTTGGCCGGGCAGGGACTCGCCGAGCAGTACTTC. Encoded protein: CASSLAGQGLAEQYF. The chain employs TRBV5-1 and TRBJ2-7; D perhaps matches TRBD2 (6 bases). The CDR3 sequence is 15 residues long. CDR1 and CDR2 from the germline V gene are SGHRS and YFSETQ. Deletions cut 0 bases from V and 6 bases from J, with 16 bases between.

Concerning this clonotype itself: No conserved phenylalanine or tryptophan ends this CDR3, so it is likely a read error. The chain has TRBV7-2 and TRBJ2-7; weak D call: TRBD2 (6 bases). Deletions cut 2 bases from V and 4 bases from J, with 9 bases between. The CDR3 is 13 residues long. The germline gives CDR1 SGHTA, CDR2 FQGNSA. CDR3 sequence (DNA): TGTGCCAGCAGCTTATATCGGGGGTACGAGCAGTACTCC. It is translated as CASSLYRGYEQYS.

V usage is TRBV29-1 and J usage is TRBJ2-3, with D perhaps TRBD2 (6 bases). The CDR3 sequence is 14 residues long. From germline, CDR1 is SQVTM and CDR2 ANQGSEA. V gave up 4 bases and J gave up 1 base, with 12 bases separating them. CDR3 coding DNA: TGCAGCGTTGGGGGAGGTGTGGGCACAGATACGCAGTATTTT. Residues: CSVGGGVGTDTQYF.

This clonotype was detected only a few times. The DNA of the CDR3 is TGCAGTGCTAGCTCGAGGGGTGAAAAACTGTTTTTT. Translation: CSASSRGEKLFF. The V gene is TRBV20-1, the J gene TRBJ1-4; a possible D gene is TRBD1 (5 bases). With 3 bases removed from V and 7 bases from J, the gap between germline ends came to 9 bases. CDR1 and CDR2 (germline): DFQATT, SNEGSKA (reference sequence). The CDR3 loop spans 12 amino acids.

The V gene is TRBV12-3 or TRBV12-4, the J gene TRBJ1-2; D is uncertain. Trimming cost V 7 bases and J 8 bases, with 11 bases left between them. This CDR3 has 11 residues. The CDR3 here is CASMSYSGYTF. The CDR3 nucleotides read TGTGCCAGCATGAGTTACTCGGGCTACACCTTC.

The rearrangement joins TRBV10-3 to TRBJ2-3, with D perhaps TRBD2 (6 bases). The germline V and J ends were trimmed by 5 bases and 0 bases, with 24 bases remaining between them. The germline V gene has CDR1 ENHRY and CDR2 SYGVKD. The CDR3 totals 19 residues. CDR3 DNA sequence: TGTGCCATCAGTCAGGCACAAAGGGGACTGTCGGTGAGCACAGATACGCAGTATTTT. Its translation is CAISQAQRGLSVSTDTQYF.

The gene calls are TRBV7-9 and TRBJ2-1; 9 nucleotides line up with TRBD2. The CDR3 consists of 14 residues. The ends lost 6 bases at V and 2 bases at J; junction bases unmatched: 2. Germline values: CDR1 SEHNR, CDR2 FQNEAQ (reference sequence). The CDR3 here is CASSQREAYNEQFF. The CDR3 nucleotides read TGTGCCAGCAGTCAGCGGGAGGCCTACAATGAGCAGTTCTTC.

This clonotype was detected only a few times. This chain links TRBV7-8 with TRBJ1-1; D unclear. CDR1 is SGHVS and CDR2 is FQNEAQ in the germline V gene. V lost 2 bases, J lost 1 base, and 8 bases lay in between. The CDR3 contains 14 residues. CDR3 sequence: CASSLTPGNTEAFF. The CDR3 DNA reads TGTGCCAGCAGCTTAACGCCAGGGAACACTGAAGCTTTCTTT.

The chain carries TRBV5-6 and TRBJ2-1; the D gene is possibly TRBD2 (6 bases). V lost 4 bases and J lost 2, with 13 bases in between. The CDR3 is made up of 15 amino acids. Germline V CDR1 and CDR2: SGHDT, YYEEEE. The CDR3 nucleotides are TGTGCCAGCAGCGACACCGGGACTCCCTACAATGAGCAGTTCTTC. Its protein product is CASSDTGTPYNEQFF.

CDR3 residues: CASSFTTGASGELFF. CDR3 nucleotide sequence: TGCGCCAGCAGCTTTACTACAGGGGCCTCCGGGGAGCTGTTTTTT. The chain has TRBV5-1 and TRBJ2-2, with 7 positions matching TRBD1. The V segment lost 2 bases and the J segment 6 bases; nucleotides outside the gene matches: 7. CDR3 size: 15 residues. Germline CDR1 SGHRS, CDR2 YFSETQ.